The clone carrying this T cell receptor (beta chain) showed up just a few times. CDR1 is SEHNR, CDR2 FQNEAQ, per germline (reference sequence). The V gene end was trimmed by 5 bases and the J gene end by 5 bases; junction bases not matched to a gene: 8. The CDR3 extends over 14 amino acids. The sequenced template was cDNA made from the entire isolated RNA. Sequencing was performed with immunoSEQ multiplex PCR; in TCRdb, only in-frame clones are kept and a portion is missing. This sample yields fewer than 900,000 clones, of which roughly 17% are seen a single time; roughly 0.025% belongs to the top ten. The data originate from a study of beta chain features in type 1 diabetes.

The source is a woman aged 18-29 years in good health. Sequencing was performed on naive CD4+ T cells from blood. The chain has TRBV7-9 and TRBJ2-5, with TRBD2 matching over 7 bases. CDR3 in amino acids: CASSPAGWRETQYF. Written as DNA, the CDR3 is TGTGCCAGCAGCCCAGCGGGATGGCGTGAGACCCAGTACTTC.